This TCR beta chain was found in a study of T cell repertoires in cytomegalovirus infection. The CDR3 runs to 14 residues. Per the germline V gene, CDR1 is SGHTA and CDR2 is FQGNSA. Worth noting for this clonotype: With a much larger clone just one base away, this may be a read error.

TCRdb re-called the reads with MiXCR, one entry per CDR3 protein. The table has 200,000 to 250,000 distinct CDR3 sequences, about 20% seen once. J is TRBJ1-1 and V is TRBV7-2; perhaps TRBD1 as D (5 bases). Input material: CD8+ T cells from PBMCs. The sequence derives from a human donor in good health (CMV status not recorded). Some clones in this sample may be carry-over from other donors' samples. CDR3: CASSLVPGNTEASF. Here the CDR3 DNA reads TGTGCCAGCAGCTTAGTTCCAGGGAACACTGAAGCTTCCTTT.